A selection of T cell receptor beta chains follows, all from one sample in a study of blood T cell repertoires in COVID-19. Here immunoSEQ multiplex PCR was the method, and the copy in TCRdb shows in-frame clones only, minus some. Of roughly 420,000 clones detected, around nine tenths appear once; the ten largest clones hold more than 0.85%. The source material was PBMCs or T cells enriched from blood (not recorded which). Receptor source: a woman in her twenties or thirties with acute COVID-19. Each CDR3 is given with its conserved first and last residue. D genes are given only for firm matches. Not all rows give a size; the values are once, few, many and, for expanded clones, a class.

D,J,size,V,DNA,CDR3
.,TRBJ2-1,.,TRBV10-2,TGCGCCAGCAGCAGGACACCTTACAATGAGCAGTTCTTC,CASSRTPYNEQFF
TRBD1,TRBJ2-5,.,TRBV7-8,TGTGCCAGCAGCTCCAACAGGGGCCACCAAGAGACCCAGTACTTC,CASSSNRGHQETQYF
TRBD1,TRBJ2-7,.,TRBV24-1,TGTGCCACCAGTGACTCCGGACAGGGGGCGAGGTCCTACGAGCAGTACTTC,CATSDSGQGARSYEQYF
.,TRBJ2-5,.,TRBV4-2,TGTGCCAGCAGCCCCCAGGCGGGAGAGACCCAGTACTTC,CASSPQAGETQYF
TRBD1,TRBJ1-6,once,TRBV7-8,TGTGCCAGCAGCTTAGGGGTCAGGGGGCTTTTTAATTCACCCCTCCACTTT,CASSLGVRGLFNSPLHF
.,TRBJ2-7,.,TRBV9,TGTGCCAGCAGCACCGGTAGGTTCAGGCCCACCTACGAGCAGTACTTC,CASSTGRFRPTYEQYF
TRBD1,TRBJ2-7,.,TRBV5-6,TGTGCCAGCAGCTCGGACAGGGGTCTCTACGAGCAGTACTTC,CASSSDRGLYEQYF
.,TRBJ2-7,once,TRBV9,TGTGCCAGCAGCCAAGGGGGTGGGTCCGAGCAGTACTTC,CASSQGGGSEQYF
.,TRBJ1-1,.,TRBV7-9,TGTGCCAGCAGCTTAGGTGGGGAGAGGTACACTGAAGCTTTCTTT,CASSLGGERYTEAFF
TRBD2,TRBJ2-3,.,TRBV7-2,TGTGCCAGCAGAATAATAGCGGGGGTTGCAGATACGCAGTATTTT,CASRIIAGVADTQYF
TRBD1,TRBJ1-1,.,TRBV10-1,TGCGCCAGCAGTGAAGGGGGCGGAAACACTGAAGCTTTCTTT,CASSEGGGNTEAFF
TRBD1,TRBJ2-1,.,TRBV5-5,TGTGCCAGCAGCCTGACAGGGGCACCCCACAATGAGCAGTTCTTC,CASSLTGAPHNEQFF
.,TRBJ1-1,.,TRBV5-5,TGTGCCAGCAGCTTGTATACGACAGACACTGAAGCTTTCTTT,CASSLYTTDTEAFF
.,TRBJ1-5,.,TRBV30,TGTGCCTGGAGTGATTCGAACAGACATTATAGCAATCAGCCCCAGCATTTT,CAWSDSNRHYSNQPQHF
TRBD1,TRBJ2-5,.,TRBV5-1,TGCGCCAGCAGCTATGGGACAGGGGTTTCGGAGACCCAGTACTTC,CASSYGTGVSETQYF
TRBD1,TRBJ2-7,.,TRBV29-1,TGCAGCGTTGAAAGGTCAGGGGGCAACTCCTACGAGCAGTACTTC,CSVERSGGNSYEQYF
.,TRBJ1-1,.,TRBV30,TGTGCCTGGAGTGTACTTGACGGGAAGAACACTGAAGCTTTCTTT,CAWSVLDGKNTEAFF
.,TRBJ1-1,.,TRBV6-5,TGTGCCAGCAGTTACGGGGGGGTGAACACTGAAGCTTTCTTT,CASSYGGVNTEAFF
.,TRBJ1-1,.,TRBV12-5,TGTGCTAGTGGTTTGGTACAAACGCCTGAAGCTTTCTTT,CASGLVQTPEAFF
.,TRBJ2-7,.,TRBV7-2,TGTGCCAGCAGCTTAGCGCGGGACGTCTACGAGCAGTACTTC,CASSLARDVYEQYF
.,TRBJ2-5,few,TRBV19,TGTGCCAGTAGTATACGGGGTGAGACCCAGTACTTC,CASSIRGETQYF
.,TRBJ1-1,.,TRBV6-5,TGTGCCAGCAGGACCTTACAGGGAGGGTACACTGAAGCTTTCTTT,CASRTLQGGYTEAFF
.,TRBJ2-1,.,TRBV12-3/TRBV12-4,TGTGCCAGCAGTTTCGTGACTAACAATGAGCAGTTCTTC,CASSFVTNNEQFF
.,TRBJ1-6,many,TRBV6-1,TGTGCCAGCAGTGAAGGCGCAACAGAATCTTCACCCCTCCACTTT,CASSEGATESSPLHF
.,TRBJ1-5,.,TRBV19,TGTGCCAGTAGTATACAGGGTGATGGTCAGCCCCAGCATTTT,CASSIQGDGQPQHF
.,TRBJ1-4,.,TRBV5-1,TGCGCCAGCAGCTTGTCAGGGTATGAAAAACTGTTTTTT,CASSLSGYEKLFF
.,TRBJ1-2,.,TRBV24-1,TGTGCCACCAGTGATCCGCGAGGCAGTCTCTATGGCTACACCTTC,CATSDPRGSLYGYTF
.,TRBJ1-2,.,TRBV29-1,TGCAGCGCTACCCTACCGGACTATGGCTACACCTTC,CSATLPDYGYTF
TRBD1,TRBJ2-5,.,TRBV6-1,TGTGCCAGCAGTGTCATCGCAGGGGGCGGTCGAGAGACCCAGTACTTC,CASSVIAGGGRETQYF
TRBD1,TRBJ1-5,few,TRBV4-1,TGCGCCAGCAGCCAAGATATATTGTGGACAGGGACGGTTAGCAATCAGCCCCAGCATTTT,CASSQDILWTGTVSNQPQHF
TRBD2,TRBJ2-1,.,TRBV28,TGTGCCAGCAGTTTGGGTAGCGGGGGGGCGAATTACAATGAGCAGTTCTTC,CASSLGSGGANYNEQFF
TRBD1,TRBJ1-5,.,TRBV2,TGTGCCAGCAGCGCCGGGACAGGGCGCAATCAGCCCCAGCATTTT,CASSAGTGRNQPQHF
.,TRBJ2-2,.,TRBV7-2,TGTGCCAGCAGCTTTTCCAGGGGGGTGACCGGGGAGCTGTTTTTT,CASSFSRGVTGELFF
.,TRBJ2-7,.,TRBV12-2,TGTGCAAGTCGCTTCCCGGGACAGGGGCTCTCCTACGAGCAGTACTTC,CASRFPGQGLSYEQYF
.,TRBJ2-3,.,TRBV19,TGTGCCAGTAGTCGGGGGTCCCTTAGCACAGATACGCAGTATTTT,CASSRGSLSTDTQYF
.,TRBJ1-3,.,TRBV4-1,TGCGCCAGCAGCCAACCCCTTAGAGGGTGGTCAGGAAACACCATATATTTT,CASSQPLRGWSGNTIYF
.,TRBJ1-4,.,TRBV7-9,TGTGCCAGCAGCTCAAGGGACATGGGGAAGTTGAATGAAAAACTGTTTTTT,CASSSRDMGKLNEKLFF
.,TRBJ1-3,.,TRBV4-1,TGCGCCAGCAGCCAAGGACAACCCGGAAACACCATATATTTT,CASSQGQPGNTIYF
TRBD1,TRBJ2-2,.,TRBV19,TGTGCCAGTAGCTGGGGACAGGGGATAAACACCGGGGAGCTGTTTTTT,CASSWGQGINTGELFF
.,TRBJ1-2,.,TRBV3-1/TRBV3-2,TGTGCCAGCAGCCAAGGAGGGGCAGGGGATGGCTACACCTTC,CASSQGGAGDGYTF
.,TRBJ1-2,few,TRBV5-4,TGTGCCAGCAGCTTGGTAGGGGTGAGCTATGGCTACACCTTC,CASSLVGVSYGYTF
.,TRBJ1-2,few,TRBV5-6,TGTGCCAGCAGCTTGAGCGGACAGCGAGGGAACTATGGCTACACCTTC,CASSLSGQRGNYGYTF
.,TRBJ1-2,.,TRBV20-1,TGCAGTGCTAGTGTGGGCCCCCAGCCTGGTGGCTACACCTTC,CSASVGPQPGGYTF
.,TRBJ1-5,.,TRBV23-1,TGCGCCAGCAGTCACCTAACGGCCCCGGACAGCTACAGCAATCAGCCCCAGCATTTT,CASSHLTAPDSYSNQPQHF
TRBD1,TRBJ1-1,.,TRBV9,TGTGCCAGCAGCGTAGTATCAGGGGGCGATACTGAAGCTTTCTTT,CASSVVSGGDTEAFF
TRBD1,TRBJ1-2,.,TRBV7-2,TGTGCCAGCAGCTTAATGGGACAGGGTCACTATGGCTACACCTTC,CASSLMGQGHYGYTF
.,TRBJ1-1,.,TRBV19,TGTGCCAGTTCATTTTTAACAGGGAATGAAGCTTTCTTT,CASSFLTGNEAFF
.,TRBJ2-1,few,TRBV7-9,TGTGCCAGCAGCCCTCTAGTGTGGGGCGACAATGAGCAGTTCTTC,CASSPLVWGDNEQFF
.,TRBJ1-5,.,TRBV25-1,TGTGCCAGCAGTGAACTCGGGGGGCTCCAGCCCCAGCATTTT,CASSELGGLQPQHF
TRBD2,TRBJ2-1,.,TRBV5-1,TGCGCCAGCAGGGCGCTGGCGGGGGTTAACAATGAGCAGTTCTTC,CASRALAGVNNEQFF
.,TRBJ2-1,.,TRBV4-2,TGTGCCAGCAGCCAAGATCTACAGGGCCTGAGGAATGAGCAGTTCTTC,CASSQDLQGLRNEQFF
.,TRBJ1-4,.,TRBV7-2,TGTGCCAGCAGCGTCACAGGAGGGGAAAAACTGTTTTTT,CASSVTGGEKLFF
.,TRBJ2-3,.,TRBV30,TGTGCCTGGAGTGTACGTGTAGGGGCGCCCAGGGATACGCAGTATTTT,CAWSVRVGAPRDTQYF
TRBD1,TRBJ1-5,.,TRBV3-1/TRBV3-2,TGTGCCAGCAGCCATACGGACAGGGTTCAGCCCCAGCATTTT,CASSHTDRVQPQHF
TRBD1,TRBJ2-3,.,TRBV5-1,TGCGCCAGCAGCCCAGGGACAGGGGAAGATACGCAGTATTTT,CASSPGTGEDTQYF
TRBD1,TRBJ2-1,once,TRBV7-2,TGTGCCAGCAGCTTAACTGAAGGGACAGGGCAATTCTTC,CASSLTEGTGQFF
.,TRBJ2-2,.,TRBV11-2,TGTGCCAGCAGCCCAAATAGGACATTACGTCGAGGGGAGCTGTTTTTT,CASSPNRTLRRGELFF